The entry that follows covers one T cell receptor (beta chain) sequence. Its recognized antigen is unknown. Qualities for individual bases were not recorded, and no much larger clone is one base off. The source of the sample is a study of T cell changes during pregnancy in multiple sclerosis (dated by TCRdb to the late 2010s). In the study overall: In women with multiple sclerosis, the researchers looked at how the T cell repertoire shifted as pregnancy progressed.

Receptor amplification or capture employed the immunoSEQ multiplex PCR assay. Held by TCRdb, this immuneACCESS table contains in-frame sequences only and omits some clones. Under half of the omission traces to an unresolved V gene where checked; the cause of the rest is unknown. The table for this sample lists 52,000 or so clones; 85% to 95% of them were counted only once. The top ten constitute approximately 0.29% of the sample. From the cysteine up to the phenylalanine, the CDR3 has a length of 15 residues. The CDR3 DNA has 45 bases and is translated from base 1. CDR1 and CDR2, per the germline V gene (reference sequence), are LNHNV and YYDKDF. The V end loses 8 bases and the J end loses 3 bases, and a stretch of 17 bases separates them.

The sample here was CD4+ T cells from peripheral blood mononuclear cells, taken in the second trimester of pregnancy. Rearrangement joined TRBV15 to TRBJ2-1, with TRBD2 as a weak D call on 5 bases. The sequence was obtained from a female donor with multiple sclerosis, enrolled in a pregnancy study. The sequenced DNA is TGTGCCACCGCCAAGAGCGGCTTTGACTACAATGAGCAGTTCTTC. This is translated as CATAKSGFDYNEQFF.